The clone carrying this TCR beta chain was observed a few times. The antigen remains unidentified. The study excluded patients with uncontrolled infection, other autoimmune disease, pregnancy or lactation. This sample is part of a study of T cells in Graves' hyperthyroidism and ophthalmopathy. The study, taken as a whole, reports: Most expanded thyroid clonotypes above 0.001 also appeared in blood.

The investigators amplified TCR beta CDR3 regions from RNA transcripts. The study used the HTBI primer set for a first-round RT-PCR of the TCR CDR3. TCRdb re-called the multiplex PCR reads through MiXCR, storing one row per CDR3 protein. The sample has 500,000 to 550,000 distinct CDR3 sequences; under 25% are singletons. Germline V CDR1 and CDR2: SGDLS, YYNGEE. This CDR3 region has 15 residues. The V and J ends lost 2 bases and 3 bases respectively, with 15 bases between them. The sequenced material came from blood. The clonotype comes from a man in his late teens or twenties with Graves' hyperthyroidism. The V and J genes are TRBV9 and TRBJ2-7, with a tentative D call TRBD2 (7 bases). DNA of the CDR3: TGTGCCAGCAGCGTCGGGGGGACACCCTACTACGAGCAGTACTTC. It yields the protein CASSVGGTPYYEQYF.